This T cell receptor (beta chain) was sequenced for a study of cytomegalovirus exposure and HLA in healthy donors. Study results and caveats: Presence/absence analyses assumed roughly uniform sequencing depth across donors. Common viral pathogens (according to a later analysis) appeared linked to several of the most significant clusters. Later on, an analysis showed TCR association rates differing by HLA locus, with DRB1 the most and HLA-C the fewest.

PCR amplification relied on 60 Vbeta primers (plus 13 Jbeta primers). TCRdb's copy holds only in-frame clones and misses some; the assay was immunoSEQ multiplex PCR. In the table there are over 70,000 clones, approximately 65% of which are singletons. With regard to this clone: Its antigen is undetermined.

Trimming left V 0 bases short and J 4 bases short, with 10 bases between. Germline CDR1 MGHRA, CDR2 YSYEKL. The CDR3 contains 16 residues. Sequencing was done on a sample of PBMCs. The receptor was isolated from a man younger than 45 in good health and CMV-seronegative. The rearrangement links TRBV4-1 to TRBJ2-6; D may be TRBD1 (6 bases). CDR3 coding DNA: TGCGCCAGCAGCCAAGATCAGGGGACAGGGGCCAACGTCCTGACTTTC. It encodes CASSQDQGTGANVLTF.